A single sample gave rise to the 7 T cell receptor beta chains below, sequenced in a study of cytomegalovirus exposure and HLA in healthy donors. 13 Jbeta primers and 60 Vbeta primers were used for the PCR. Clones were read by immunoSEQ multiplex PCR, and TCRdb kept only the in-frame ones, dropping some. The sample consists of just over 200,000 clones, around four fifths of them appearing once. The specimen was PBMCs. The receptors come from a middle-aged man in good health and CMV-seronegative.

J is TRBJ2-2 and V is TRBV28; D is possibly TRBD1 (5 bases). The CDR3 sequence is 14 residues long. The V gene lost 6 bases and the J gene lost 0 bases, with 8 bases spanning the gap. Germline-derived CDR1 and CDR2 are MDHEN and SYDVKM. The CDR3 reads CASSRDTNTGELFF. The DNA of the CDR3 is TGTGCCAGCAGCAGGGATACGAACACCGGGGAGCTGTTTTTT.

The chain joins TRBV6-5 to TRBJ2-1; 13 bases map to TRBD2. CDR1 is MNHEY and CDR2 is SVGAGI in the germline V gene. V trimming: 6 bases; J trimming: 6 bases; junction bases outside the gene matches: 8. The CDR3 is made up of 16 amino acids. This chain's CDR3 is CASSYQLAGGGNEQFF. Here the CDR3 DNA reads TGTGCCAGCAGCTACCAACTAGCGGGAGGGGGCAATGAGCAGTTCTTC.

The V and J genes are TRBV28 and TRBJ2-7, with 9 bases identical to TRBD1. After removal of 6 bases from V and 5 bases from J, the junction contained 8 bases not matched to a gene. The CDR3 has 14 amino acids. Germline values: CDR1 MDHEN, CDR2 SYDVKM. This CDR3 reads CASRDLGTGNEQYF. CDR3 in DNA: TGTGCCAGCAGGGACCTTGGGACAGGGAACGAGCAGTACTTC.

The rearrangement links TRBV27 to TRBJ2-1, with TRBD2 identical over 10 bases. CDR1 is MNHEY and CDR2 is SMNVEV in the germline V gene (reference sequence). Losses at the gene ends were 3 bases for V and 5 bases for J; bases not matched to a gene: 13. The CDR3 spans 18 residues. The CDR3 nucleotides are TGTGCCAGCAGTTTGGTGCGCCGAGGACTAGCGGCTGACAATGAGCAGTTCTTC. Amino acids: CASSLVRRGLAADNEQFF.

The V gene is TRBV28, the J gene TRBJ2-7; tentatively, D is TRBD2 (5 bases). The CDR3 sequence is 13 residues long. Germline loops: CDR1 MDHEN, CDR2 SYDVKM. Between the trimmed V and J ends, which lost 6 bases and 3 bases, there was a span of 12 bases. The chain's CDR3 is CASSSRDYYEQYF. CDR3 nucleotide sequence: TGTGCCAGCAGCAGCCGGGATTACTACGAGCAGTACTTC. Full variable domain (remainder filled in from reference TRBV28 and TRBJ2-7): DVKVTQSSRYLVKRTGEKVFLECVQDMDHENMFWYRQDPGLGLRLIYFSYDVKMKEKGDIPEGYSVSREKKERFSLILESASTNQTSMYLCASSSRDYYEQYFGPGTRLTVT.

Written as DNA, the CDR3 is TGTGCCAGCAGCTTGTGGCACAGGGAGTATGAGCAGTTCTTC. Amino acid sequence: CASSLWHREYEQFF. The J gene is TRBJ2-1, the V gene TRBV5-4; tentative D call: TRBD1 (6 bases). Germline CDR1 SGHNT, CDR2 YYREEE (reference sequence). V dropped 1 base and J dropped 8 bases, with 13 bases sitting between them. This CDR3 has 14 residues.

About this clone: The germline gene is not matched at one end of the junction; a read error may be the cause. V gene TRBV7-7 combines with J gene TRBJ2-5; D is ambiguous. There are 13 residues in the CDR3. In germline, CDR1 is SSHAT, CDR2 FNYEAQ (reference sequence). CDR3 loop: CASSPVGPETQYF. CDR3 nucleotides: TGTGCTAGCAGCCCAGTGGGCCCTGAGACCCAGTACTTC.